This T cell receptor (beta chain) was obtained from a study of T-cell reconstitution after alpha-beta-depleted transplantation in children. Germline CDR1 DFQATT, CDR2 SNEGSKA (reference sequence). Trimming took 1 base from V and 3 from J; bases not matched to a gene: 10. This CDR3 is 17 amino acids long. Overall study results and limits: A year post-transplant, T-cell counts and diversity derived mostly from newly produced T cells. The origin of alpha-beta T cells about two months after transplant was reportedly several hundred expanded graft clones. Surviving recipient T cells and intrathymic progenitors accounted for some patients' high TCRbeta diversity at day 60.

In the case of this clonotype: What it binds is not known.

As it was prepared, the TCRbeta library received unique molecular identifiers. TCRdb re-called the PCR reads through MiXCR, storing one row per CDR3 protein. This table holds about 900,000 distinct CDR3 sequences, about 29% found once. The chain joins TRBV20-1 to TRBJ2-1; 9 bases are shared with TRBD2. This TCR was recovered from a boy younger than two who had a stem cell transplant for SCID, so the T cells may come from the graft donor. The starting material was PBMCs, mostly from graft donor cells, obtained 360 days after TCRalphabeta/CD19-depleted stem cell transplant. The CDR3 DNA sequence: TGCAGTGCTAGAGGAGTTGGGCGGGGGGGTTACTACAATGAGCAGTTCTTC. It translates to CSARGVGRGGYYNEQFF.